This T cell receptor beta chain was captured by sequencing in a study of blood T cell repertoires in COVID-19. On the study more broadly: Whether acute or convalescent, the COVID-19 samples came from the United States, Italy and Spain.

In the authors' methods: Nucleated cell number was recorded as an estimate derived from reference gene primer amplification. Clones were read by immunoSEQ multiplex PCR, and TCRdb kept only the in-frame ones, dropping some. That table furnishes V, J and clone size, whereas the DNA furnished D and trimming. The profile covers 90,000 to 130,000 clones, with nearly 90% appearing a single time and more than 4.5% taken by the ten largest. Losses at the gene ends were 6 bases for V and 1 base for J; bases not matched to a gene: 4. The CDR3 is made up of 14 amino acids. Germline V gives CDR1 MRHNA, CDR2 SNTAGT.

The chain recombines TRBV6-4 with TRBJ1-1, with 8 bases aligning to TRBD1. The receptor comes from a human donor in a cohort sampled during active COVID-19. The material sequenced was peripheral blood. CDR3 region: CASRGTGRNTEAFF. In DNA form, the CDR3 reads TGTGCCAGCAGAGGGACAGGACGGAACACTGAAGCTTTCTTT.